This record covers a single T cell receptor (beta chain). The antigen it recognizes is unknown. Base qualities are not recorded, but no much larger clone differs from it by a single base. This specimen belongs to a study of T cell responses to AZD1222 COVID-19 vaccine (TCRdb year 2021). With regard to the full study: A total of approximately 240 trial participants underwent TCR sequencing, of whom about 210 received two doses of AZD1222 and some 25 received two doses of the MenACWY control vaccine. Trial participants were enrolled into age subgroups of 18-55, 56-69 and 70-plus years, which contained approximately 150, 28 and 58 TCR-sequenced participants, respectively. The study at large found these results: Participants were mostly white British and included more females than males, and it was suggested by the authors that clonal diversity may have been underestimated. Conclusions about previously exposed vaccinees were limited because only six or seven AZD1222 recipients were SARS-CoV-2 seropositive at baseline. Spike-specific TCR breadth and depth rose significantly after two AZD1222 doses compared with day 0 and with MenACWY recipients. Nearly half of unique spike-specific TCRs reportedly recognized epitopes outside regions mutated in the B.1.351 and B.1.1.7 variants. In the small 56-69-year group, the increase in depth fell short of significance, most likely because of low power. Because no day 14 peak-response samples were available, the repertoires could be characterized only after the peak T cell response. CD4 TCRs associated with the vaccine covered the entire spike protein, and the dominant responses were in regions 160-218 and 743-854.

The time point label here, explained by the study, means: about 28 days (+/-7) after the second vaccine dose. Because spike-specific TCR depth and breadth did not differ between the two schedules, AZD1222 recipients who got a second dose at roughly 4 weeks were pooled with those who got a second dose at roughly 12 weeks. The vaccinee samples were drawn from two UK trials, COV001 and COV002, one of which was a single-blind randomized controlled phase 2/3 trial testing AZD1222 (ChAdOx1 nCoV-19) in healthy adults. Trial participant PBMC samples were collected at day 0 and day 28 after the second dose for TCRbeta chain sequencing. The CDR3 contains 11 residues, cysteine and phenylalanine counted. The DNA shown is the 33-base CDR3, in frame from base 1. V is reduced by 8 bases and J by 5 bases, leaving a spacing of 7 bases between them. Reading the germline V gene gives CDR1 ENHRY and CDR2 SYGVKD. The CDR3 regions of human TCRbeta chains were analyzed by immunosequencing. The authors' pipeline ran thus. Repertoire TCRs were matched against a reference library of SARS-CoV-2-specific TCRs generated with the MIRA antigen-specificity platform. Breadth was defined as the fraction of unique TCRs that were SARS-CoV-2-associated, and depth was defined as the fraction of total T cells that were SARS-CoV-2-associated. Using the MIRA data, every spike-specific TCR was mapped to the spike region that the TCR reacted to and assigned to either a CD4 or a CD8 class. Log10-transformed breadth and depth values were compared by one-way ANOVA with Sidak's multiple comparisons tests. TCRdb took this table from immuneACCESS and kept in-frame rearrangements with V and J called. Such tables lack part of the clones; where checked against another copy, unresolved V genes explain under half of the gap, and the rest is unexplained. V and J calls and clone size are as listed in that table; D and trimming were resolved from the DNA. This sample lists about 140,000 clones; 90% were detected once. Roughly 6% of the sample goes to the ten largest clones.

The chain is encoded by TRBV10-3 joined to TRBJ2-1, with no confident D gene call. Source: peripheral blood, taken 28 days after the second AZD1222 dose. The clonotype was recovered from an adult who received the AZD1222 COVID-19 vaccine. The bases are TGTGCCATCGGGCGGAACAATGAGCAGTTCTTC. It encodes CAIGRNNEQFF.